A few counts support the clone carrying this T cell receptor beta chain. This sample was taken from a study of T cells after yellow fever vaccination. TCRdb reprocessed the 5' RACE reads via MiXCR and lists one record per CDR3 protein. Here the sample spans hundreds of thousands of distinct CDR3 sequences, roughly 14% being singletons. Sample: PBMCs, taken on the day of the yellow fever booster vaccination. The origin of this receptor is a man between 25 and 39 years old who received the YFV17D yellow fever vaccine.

The DNA of the CDR3 is TGTGCCAGCAGTTTATCAACTGTGGACACTGAAGCTTTCTTT. This encodes CASSLSTVDTEAFF. J is TRBJ1-1 and V is TRBV28; D remains unclear. Between the trimmed V and J ends, which lost 1 base and 3 bases, there was a span of 9 bases. CDR1 is MDHEN and CDR2 is SYDVKM in the germline V gene. The CDR3 covers 14 residues.